This entry lists 18 T cell receptor beta chains sequenced from one sample in a study of OX40 agonist ivuxolimab in advanced cancers. Here immunoSEQ multiplex PCR was the method, and the copy in TCRdb shows in-frame clones only, minus some. The data hold about 53,000 clones, with roughly 79% observed a single time. Here the sequenced sample was CD4+ or CD8+ T cells sorted from blood, taken in a trial of the OX40 agonist ivuxolimab. The receptors here all came from an adult with an advanced solid tumor such as melanoma, head and neck, liver or kidney cancer.

The table lists this clone with a few counts. The chain has TRBV7-2 and TRBJ1-1; no definite D call. This CDR3 is built from 12 residues. CDR1 is SGHTA, CDR2 FQGNSA, per germline. Deletions cut 2 bases from V and 7 bases from J, with 8 bases between. CDR3 amino acids: CASSLTPGEAFF. The CDR3 DNA sequence: TGTGCCAGCAGCTTAACCCCCGGTGAAGCTTTCTTT.

This sequence joins TRBV10-3 and TRBJ2-1; 11 bases fit TRBD2. After removal of 0 bases from V and 0 bases from J, the junction contained 4 bases not matched to a gene. The CDR3 contains 18 residues. Looked up from germline, CDR1 is ENHRY and CDR2 is SYGVKD. The CDR3 reads CAISESGTSGGSYNEQFF. In DNA, the CDR3 is TGTGCCATCAGTGAGTCAGGTACTAGCGGGGGCTCCTACAATGAGCAGTTCTTC.

The rearrangement joins TRBV21-1 to TRBJ2-7; the table's D gene call, TRBD1, was not cross checked with the DNA. TRBV21-1 is an annotated pseudogene. The CDR3 is made up of 15 amino acids. CDR3 sequence reads: CASSKVTGDHYEQYF. Written as DNA, the CDR3 is TGTGCCAGCAGCAAAGTGACAGGGGATCACTACGAGCAGTACTTC.

The gene calls are TRBV5-1 and TRBJ1-1, with 7 nucleotides matching TRBD1. The trim removed 6 bases at V and 0 bases at J, leaving 5 bases unmatched. This CDR3 region has 14 residues. The V gene's germline CDR1 is SGHRS and CDR2 YFSETQ. CDR3 loop: CASKTGTLNTEAFF. In nucleotides, the CDR3 is TGCGCCAGCAAGACAGGGACCTTGAACACTGAAGCTTTCTTT.

This clone is a singleton in its sample. The chain combines TRBV14 with TRBJ1-3; D not resolved. Deletions cut 3 bases from V and 4 bases from J, with 7 bases between. Looked up from germline, CDR1 is SGHDN and CDR2 is FVKESK. The CDR3 totals 13 residues. CDR3 nucleotides: TGTGCCAGCAGCCACCGGGGAGGAAACACCATATATTTT. Protein: CASSHRGGNTIYF.

This sequence joins TRBV7-2 and TRBJ1-2; the match to TRBD1 covers 7 bases. The CDR3 runs to 15 residues. Germline-derived CDR1 and CDR2 are SGHTA and FQGNSA. V lost 2 bases, J lost 7 bases, and 10 bases stayed unmatched. CDR3 region: CASSLNRQGQAGYTF. CDR3 bases: TGTGCCAGCAGCTTAAATAGACAGGGACAAGCTGGCTACACCTTC. Combining the CDR3 with reference TRBV7-2 and TRBJ1-2 gives the whole variable domain GAGVSQSPSNKVTEKGKDVELRCDPISGHTALYWYRQSLGQGLEFLIYFQGNSAPDKSGLPSDRFSAERTGGSVSTLTIQRTQQEDSAVYLCASSLNRQGQAGYTFGSGTRLTVV.

The genes are TRBV9 and TRBJ2-1, with 9 bases aligning to TRBD1. J lost 9 bases, V lost 0 bases, and 4 bases had no gene match. The CDR3 runs to 14 residues. Germline V gene lookup returns CDR1 SGDLS and CDR2 YYNGEE. The CDR3: CASSVGGQGGEQFF. The CDR3 DNA follows: TGTGCCAGCAGCGTAGGGGGACAGGGCGGTGAGCAGTTCTTC.

The CDR3 protein is CASSSRGQANEKLFF. The DNA of the CDR3 is TGTGCCAGCAGCTCCAGGGGCCAGGCTAATGAAAAACTGTTTTTT. V is TRBV6-6 and J is TRBJ1-4, with D possibly being TRBD1 (6 bases). CDR3 length equals 15 residues. Germline loops: CDR1 MNHNY, CDR2 SVGAGI (reference sequence). The V end lost 6 bases, the J end lost 3 bases, and 14 bases lay between the germline ends.

This rearrangement joins TRBV5-1 to TRBJ1-2; 8 bases match TRBD1. This CDR3 has 17 amino acids. V dropped 4 bases and J dropped 4; count of bases not matched to a gene: 15. In germline, CDR1 is SGHRS, CDR2 YFSETQ. CDR3 coding DNA: TGCGCCAGCAGCGGCCGGACAGGGAAGGAGGGAACCTATGGCTACACCTTC. Protein sequence: CASSGRTGKEGTYGYTF.

This chain joins TRBV18 and TRBJ2-7; 10 bases agree with TRBD1. The CDR3 runs to 15 residues. Germline V CDR1 and CDR2: KGHSH, LQKENI. The V and J ends lost 6 bases and 1 base, in that order; junction bases with no gene match: 6. CDR3 loop: CASSLDRGLSYEQYF. In DNA, the CDR3 is TGTGCCAGCTCTCTTGACAGGGGGCTTTCCTACGAGCAGTACTTC. The full variable domain, its missing parts supplied by reference TRBV18 and TRBJ2-7, is NAGVMQNPRHLVRRRGQEARLRCSPMKGHSHVYWYRQLPEEGLKFMVYLQKENIIDESGMPKERFSAEFPKEGPSILRIQQVVRGDSAAYFCASSLDRGLSYEQYFGPGTRLTVT.

CDR3 DNA: TGTGCCAGCAGTGGGGACAGGGCGGCCGGGGAGCTGTTTTTT. Residues: CASSGDRAAGELFF. The chain couples TRBV2 to TRBJ2-2; 9 positions agree with TRBD1. V shed 4 bases and J 6 bases; nucleotides not matched to a gene: 3. The germline gives CDR1 SNHLY, CDR2 FYNNEI. The CDR3 consists of 14 residues.

The genes are TRBV4-2 and TRBJ1-2; 9 nucleotides match TRBD1. The ends lost 3 bases at V and 5 bases at J; junction bases unmatched: 7. Per germline, CDR1 LGHNA and CDR2 YNFKEQ. The CDR3 runs to 15 residues. CDR3 in DNA: TGTGCCAGCAGCCACCTACAGGGGGCCCTTTATGGCTACACCTTC. It translates to CASSHLQGALYGYTF.

V usage is TRBV29-1 and J usage is TRBJ2-7; possibly TRBD2 for D (5 bases). The germline V and J ends were trimmed by 4 bases and 6 bases, with 13 bases remaining between them. The germline gives CDR1 SQVTM, CDR2 ANQGSEA. CDR3 length: 12 amino acids. The CDR3 spells CSVAEGAGEQYF. Here the CDR3 DNA reads TGCAGCGTTGCCGAGGGAGCAGGCGAGCAGTACTTC.

This clone was seen a single time. V and J are TRBV5-1 and TRBJ2-1, with D possibly matching TRBD2 (6 bases). V shed 0 bases and J shed 7 bases, with 11 bases lying between them. Germline loops: CDR1 SGHRS, CDR2 YFSETQ. The CDR3 totals 14 residues. The CDR3 sequence: CASSLAGSANEQFF. DNA of the CDR3: TGCGCCAGCAGCTTGGCCGGGAGTGCTAATGAGCAGTTCTTC.

This sequence joins TRBV7-8 and TRBJ2-3, with 8 positions matching TRBD1. CDR3 length equals 15 residues. J was trimmed by 1 base and V by 8 bases; bases with no gene match: 8. Germline V gene lookup returns CDR1 SGHVS and CDR2 FQNEAQ. DNA for the CDR3: TGTGCCAGCCGACCTCCGGGACAGGGCACAGATACGCAGTATTTT. Its translation is CASRPPGQGTDTQYF. The variable domain in full, completed from reference TRBV7-8 and TRBJ2-3, reads GAGVSQSPRYKVAKRGQDVALRCDPISGHVSLFWYQQALGQGPEFLTYFQNEAQLDKSGLPSDRFFAERPEGSVSTLKIQRTQQEDSAVYLCASRPPGQGTDTQYFGPGTRLTVL.

This chain connects TRBV19 to TRBJ1-5, with 7 bases aligning to TRBD1. Losses at the gene ends were 1 base for V and 4 bases for J; bases not matched to a gene: 1. The CDR3 totals 14 residues. Germline CDR1 and CDR2: LNHDA and SQIVND (reference sequence). This CDR3 reads CASSIGDRNQPQHF. CDR3 sequence (DNA): TGTGCCAGTAGTATAGGGGACAGAAATCAGCCCCAGCATTTT.

The chain links TRBV9 to TRBJ1-3, with D perhaps TRBD1 (5 bases). CDR1 SGDLS and CDR2 YYNGEE come from the germline V gene. This CDR3 comprises 16 residues. The V end lost 4 bases, the J end lost 0 bases, and 14 bases lay between the germline ends. The CDR3 nucleotides read TGTGCCAGCAGCACGAGGGACTCTAGCTCTGGAAACACCATATATTTT. Translating it yields CASSTRDSSSGNTIYF.

The rearrangement uses TRBV28 and TRBJ1-1; 7 nucleotides match TRBD1. CDR1 is MDHEN and CDR2 is SYDVKM in the germline V gene. The length of the CDR3 is 14 residues. J lost 3 bases, V lost 5 bases, and 6 bases had no gene match. This CDR3 reads CASSTPGGDTEAFF. The CDR3 DNA reads as TGTGCCAGCAGTACCCCAGGGGGGGACACTGAAGCTTTCTTT.